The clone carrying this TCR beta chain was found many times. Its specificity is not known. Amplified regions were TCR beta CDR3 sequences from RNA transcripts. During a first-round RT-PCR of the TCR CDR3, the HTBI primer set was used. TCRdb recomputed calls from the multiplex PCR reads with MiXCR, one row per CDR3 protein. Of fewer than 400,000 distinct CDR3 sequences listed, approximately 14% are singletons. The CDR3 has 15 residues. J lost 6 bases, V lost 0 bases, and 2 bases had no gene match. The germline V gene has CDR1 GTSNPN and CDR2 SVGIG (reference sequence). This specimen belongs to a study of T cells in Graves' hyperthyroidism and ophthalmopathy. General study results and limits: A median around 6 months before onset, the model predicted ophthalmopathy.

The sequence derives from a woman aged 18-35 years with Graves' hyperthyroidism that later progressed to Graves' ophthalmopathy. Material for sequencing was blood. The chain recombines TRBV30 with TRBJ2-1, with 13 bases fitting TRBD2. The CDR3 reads CAWSVGTSGTNEQFF. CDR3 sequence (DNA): TGTGCCTGGAGTGTGGGGACTAGCGGGACCAATGAGCAGTTCTTC.